This TCR beta chain was recorded in a study of blood T cell repertoires in COVID-19. Whole-study context: Spain, Italy and the United States supplied samples that represented acute and convalescent COVID-19. In each case, the material was cDNA or gDNA derived from T cells, B-cell-depleted T cells, or PBMCs.

The data were produced by immunoSEQ multiplex PCR, yet TCRdb's version contains in-frame clones alone and is incomplete. The table has over 250,000 clones, about 88% seen once. The sample holds one count of this clone. Germline V gene sequence: CDR1 MNHEY, CDR2 SMNVEV (reference sequence). The CDR3 covers 18 residues. The V end lost 6 bases, the J end lost 0 bases, and 23 bases lay between the germline ends. The receptor's source is a woman in her forties who had recovered from COVID-19. The J gene is TRBJ2-5, the V gene TRBV27; D perhaps matches TRBD1 (6 bases). The sample comprised peripheral blood. The CDR3 bases are TGTGCCAGCAGCTCCAGCAGAGGGGCCCAGGGGTACCAAGAGACCCAGTACTTC. Amino acid sequence: CASSSSRGAQGYQETQYF.